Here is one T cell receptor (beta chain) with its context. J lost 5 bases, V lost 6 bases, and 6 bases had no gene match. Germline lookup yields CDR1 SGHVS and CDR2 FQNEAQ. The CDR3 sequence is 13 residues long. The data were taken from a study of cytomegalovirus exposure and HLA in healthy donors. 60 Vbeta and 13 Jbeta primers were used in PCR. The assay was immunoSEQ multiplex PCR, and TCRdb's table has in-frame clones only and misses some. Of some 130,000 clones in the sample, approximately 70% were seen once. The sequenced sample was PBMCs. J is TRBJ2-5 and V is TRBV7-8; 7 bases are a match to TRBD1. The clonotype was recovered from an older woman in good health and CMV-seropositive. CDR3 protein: CASRGRGRETQYF. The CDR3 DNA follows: TGTGCCAGCAGAGGAAGGGGGCGGGAGACCCAGTACTTC.